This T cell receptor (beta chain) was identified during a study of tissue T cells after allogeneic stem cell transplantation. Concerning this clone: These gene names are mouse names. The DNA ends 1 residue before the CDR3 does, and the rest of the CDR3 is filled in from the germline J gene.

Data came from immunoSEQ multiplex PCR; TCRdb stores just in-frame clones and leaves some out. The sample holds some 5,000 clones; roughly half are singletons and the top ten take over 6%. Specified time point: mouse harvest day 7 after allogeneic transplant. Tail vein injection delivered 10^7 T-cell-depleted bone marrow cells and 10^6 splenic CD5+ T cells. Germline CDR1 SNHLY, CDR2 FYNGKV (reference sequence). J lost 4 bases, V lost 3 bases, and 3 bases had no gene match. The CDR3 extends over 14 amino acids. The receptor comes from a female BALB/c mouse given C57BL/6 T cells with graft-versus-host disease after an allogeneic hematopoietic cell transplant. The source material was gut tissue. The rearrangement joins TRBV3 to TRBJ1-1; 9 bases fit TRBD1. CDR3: CASSLGQGGTEVFF. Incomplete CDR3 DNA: TGTGCCAGCAGCTTGGGACAGGGAGGCACAGAAGTCTTC.